This TCR beta chain comes out of a study of T-cell memory formation after mild COVID-19. The CDR3 sequence is 17 residues long. The germline V gene has CDR1 MGHRA and CDR2 YSYEKL. The V and J ends lost 4 bases and 3 bases, in that order; junction bases with no gene match: 7. As to this clonotype: What it binds is not known.

Study conclusions and caveats: CD4+ contracting clones lay mainly in CM and EM, CD8+ ones in EMRA.

Constant-segment primers and 5'RACE yielded cDNA libraries for TCR alpha and TCR beta, each carrying sample barcodes and UMIs. TCRdb analysed the 5' RACE reads with MiXCR anew, one entry per CDR3 protein. This sample yields hundreds of thousands of distinct CDR3 sequences, of which roughly 15% are seen a single time; approximately 20% belongs to the top ten. The sequenced sample consisted of PBMCs or a T cell subset sorted from them (not recorded which). This receptor was obtained from a young man who had mild COVID-19 (a few samples of this study predate the infection). Cell type and time point are not known. The chain carries TRBV4-1 and TRBJ2-2; TRBD1 agrees at 11 bases. The DNA for the CDR3 is TGCGCCAGCAGCCGAGAGGACAGGGGGCCTTACACCGGGGAGCTGTTTTTT. Its translation is CASSREDRGPYTGELFF.